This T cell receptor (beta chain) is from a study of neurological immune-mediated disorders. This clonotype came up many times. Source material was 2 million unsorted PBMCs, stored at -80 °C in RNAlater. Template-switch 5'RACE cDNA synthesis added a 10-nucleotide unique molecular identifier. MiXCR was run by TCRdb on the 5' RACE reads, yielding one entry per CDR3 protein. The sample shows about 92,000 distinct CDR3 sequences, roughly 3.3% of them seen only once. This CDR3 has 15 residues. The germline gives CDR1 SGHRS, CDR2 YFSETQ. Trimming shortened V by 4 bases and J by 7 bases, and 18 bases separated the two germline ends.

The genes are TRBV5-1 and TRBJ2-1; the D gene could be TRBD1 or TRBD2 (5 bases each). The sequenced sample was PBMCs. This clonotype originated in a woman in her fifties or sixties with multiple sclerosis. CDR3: CASSTLPGPQNEQFF. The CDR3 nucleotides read TGCGCCAGCAGCACCCTACCGGGACCCCAAAATGAGCAGTTCTTC.